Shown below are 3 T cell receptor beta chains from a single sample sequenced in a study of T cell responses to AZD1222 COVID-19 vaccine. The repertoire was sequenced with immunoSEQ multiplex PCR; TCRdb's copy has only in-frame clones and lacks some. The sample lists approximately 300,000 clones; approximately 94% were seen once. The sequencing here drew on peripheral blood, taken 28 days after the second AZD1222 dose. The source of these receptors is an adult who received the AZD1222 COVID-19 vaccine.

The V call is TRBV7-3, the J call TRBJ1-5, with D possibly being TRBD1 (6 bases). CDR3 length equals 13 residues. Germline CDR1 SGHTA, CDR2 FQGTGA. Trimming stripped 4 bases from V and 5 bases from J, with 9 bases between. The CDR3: CASSSGEDQPQHF. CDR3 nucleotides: TGTGCCAGCAGCTCAGGGGAGGATCAGCCCCAGCATTTT. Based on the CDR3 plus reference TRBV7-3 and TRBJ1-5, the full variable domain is GAGVSQTPSNKVTEKGKYVELRCDPISGHTALYWYRQSLGQGPEFLIYFQGTGAADDSGLPNDRFFAVRPEGSVSTLKIQRTERGDSAVYLCASSSGEDQPQHFGDGTRLSIL.

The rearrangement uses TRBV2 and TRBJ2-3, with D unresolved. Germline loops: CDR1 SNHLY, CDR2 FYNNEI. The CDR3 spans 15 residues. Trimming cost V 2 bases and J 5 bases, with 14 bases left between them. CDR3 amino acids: CASSERPGWGDTQYF. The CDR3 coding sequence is TGTGCCAGCAGTGAACGGCCCGGTTGGGGAGATACGCAGTATTTT.

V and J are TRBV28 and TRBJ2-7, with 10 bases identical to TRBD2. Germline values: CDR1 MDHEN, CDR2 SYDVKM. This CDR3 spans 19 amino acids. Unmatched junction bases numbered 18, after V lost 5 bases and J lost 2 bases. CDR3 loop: CASSILAGLSMDSPYEQYF. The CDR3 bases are TGTGCCAGCAGTATACTAGCGGGACTTTCTATGGACAGTCCCTACGAGCAGTACTTC.